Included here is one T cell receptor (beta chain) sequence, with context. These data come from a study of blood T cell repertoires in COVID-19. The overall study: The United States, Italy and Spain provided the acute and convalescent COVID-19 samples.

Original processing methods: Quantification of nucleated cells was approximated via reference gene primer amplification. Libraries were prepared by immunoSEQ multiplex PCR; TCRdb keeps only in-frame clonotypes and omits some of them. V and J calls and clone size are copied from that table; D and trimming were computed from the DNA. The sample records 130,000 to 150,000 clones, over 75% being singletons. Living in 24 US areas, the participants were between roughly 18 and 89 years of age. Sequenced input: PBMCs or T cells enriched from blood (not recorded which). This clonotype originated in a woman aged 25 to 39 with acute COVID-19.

DNA for the CDR3: TGTGCCTGGATTAGGTACGTTGCGGGGTTGACGGTCAATCAGCCCCAGCATTTT. It yields the protein CAWIRYVAGLTVNQPQHF. The gene calls are TRBV30 and TRBJ1-5; D gene ambiguous. The germline V gene encodes CDR1 GTSNPN and CDR2 SVGIG (reference sequence). This CDR3 region has 18 residues. V shed 4 bases and J shed 3 bases, with 25 bases lying between them.